The 23 T cell receptor beta chains in this list originate from one sample, sequenced in a study of T cell changes during pregnancy in multiple sclerosis. TCRdb keeps only in-frame clones here, not all; method: immunoSEQ multiplex PCR. Among tens of thousands of clones listed, about 90% were seen once. The material was peripheral blood, obtained after pregnancy. The receptors come from a female donor in good health, enrolled as a control in a pregnancy study.

The gene calls are TRBV5-6 and TRBJ1-4; D gene unclear. The germline V gene encodes CDR1 SGHDT and CDR2 YYEEEE. Trimming took off 0 bases at V and 0 bases at J, with 9 bases between the two ends. This CDR3 spans 16 amino acids. CDR3 DNA sequence: TGTGCCAGCAGCTTGGGGCCATATTCAACTAATGAAAAACTGTTTTTT. Translated, it gives CASSLGPYSTNEKLFF.

This chain joins TRBV15 and TRBJ1-4, with 9 bases that match TRBD1. CDR3 size: 12 residues. Trimming took 8 bases from V and 8 from J; bases not matched to a gene: 3. Germline V lookup: CDR1 LNHNV, CDR2 YYDKDF (reference sequence). CDR3: CATRQGDEKLFF. DNA for the CDR3: TGTGCCACCCGACAGGGGGACGAAAAACTGTTTTTT.

V is TRBV10-3 and J is TRBJ1-4; 8 bases line up with TRBD1. V lost 5 bases to trimming and J lost 2 bases; unmatched junction nucleotides: 4. Germline-derived CDR1 and CDR2 are ENHRY and SYGVKD. This CDR3 spans 15 amino acids. As DNA, the CDR3 is TGTGCCATCAGTAGTAGACAGGGGACTAATGAAAAACTGTTTTTT. The encoded protein is CAISSRQGTNEKLFF.

The V call is TRBV30, the J call TRBJ1-2; D is ambiguous. V was cut by 2 bases and J by 6 bases, with 13 bases left in between. The CDR3 has 13 amino acids. Looked up from germline, CDR1 is GTSNPN and CDR2 is SVGIG (reference sequence). The CDR3 bases are TGTGCCTGGAGTCCCCCCGGGAGGGATGGCTACACCTTC. This encodes CAWSPPGRDGYTF.

This clone was picked up one time. V is TRBV7-2 and J is TRBJ2-1; TRBD2 matches 10 bases. The germline CDR1 and CDR2 sequences are SGHTA and FQGNSA. V was clipped by 6 bases and J by 7 bases; unmatched bases: 12. The CDR3 is 16 residues long. CDR3 protein: CASRVDGASGSNEQFF. The CDR3 nucleotides read TGTGCCAGCAGGGTCGACGGGGCTAGCGGGAGTAATGAGCAGTTCTTC.

The rearrangement uses TRBV30 and TRBJ1-2, with TRBD1 matching over 7 bases. Germline V CDR1 and CDR2: GTSNPN, SVGIG (reference sequence). The trim removed 0 bases at V and 4 bases at J, leaving 8 bases unmatched. The CDR3 extends over 15 amino acids. This chain's CDR3 is CAWSVARGRSYGYTF. Written as DNA, the CDR3 is TGTGCCTGGAGTGTGGCGAGGGGGCGGTCCTATGGCTACACCTTC. The entire variable domain, with the rest obtained from reference TRBV30 and TRBJ1-2, is as follows: SQTIHQWPATLVQPVGSPLSLECTVEGTSNPNLYWYRQAAGRGLQLLFYSVGIGQISSEVPQNLSASRPQDRQFILSSKKLLLSDSGFYLCAWSVARGRSYGYTFGSGTRLTVV.

The chain carries TRBV29-1 and TRBJ1-1, with 9 positions matching TRBD1. Trimming took 7 bases from V and 7 from J; bases not matched to a gene: 4. The CDR3 consists of 11 residues. Germline V gene lookup returns CDR1 SQVTM and CDR2 ANQGSEA. CDR3 loop: CSAMGQGEAFF. As DNA, the CDR3 is TGCAGCGCCATGGGACAGGGTGAAGCTTTCTTT.

J is TRBJ1-2 and V is TRBV27, with a possible D match to TRBD1 (6 bases). Trimming cost V 2 bases and J 13 bases, with 11 bases left between them. In germline, CDR1 is MNHEY, CDR2 SMNVEV (reference sequence). The length of the CDR3 is 11 residues. The CDR3 nucleotides are TGTGCCAGCAGTTTAGGACAGAGGCTCACCTTC. This translates into CASSLGQRLTF.

The chain has TRBV6-5 and TRBJ1-2; the D gene is possibly TRBD1 (6 bases). V was pared by 6 bases and J by 5 bases, with 10 bases between. CDR1 and CDR2 (germline): MNHEY, SVGAGI. CDR3 size: 12 residues. Here the CDR3 reads CASRDSLYGYTF. CDR3 DNA: TGTGCCAGCAGGGACAGTTTGTATGGCTACACCTTC.

The chain employs TRBV19 and TRBJ1-2; 9 bases fit TRBD1. This CDR3 is built from 14 residues. The V gene's germline CDR1 is LNHDA and CDR2 SQIVND (reference sequence). V trimming: 10 bases; J trimming: 7 bases; junction bases outside the gene matches: 13. The CDR3 sequence is CATAPLTGGFGYTF. The CDR3 bases are TGTGCCACCGCTCCGTTGACAGGGGGATTTGGCTACACCTTC.

This chain connects TRBV5-6 to TRBJ1-1; D might be TRBD1 (5 bases). Per the germline V gene, CDR1 is SGHDT and CDR2 is YYEEEE. The V end lost 0 bases, the J end lost 1 base, and 10 bases lay between the germline ends. This CDR3 has 15 amino acids. The CDR3: CASSLAPGGNTEAFF. As DNA, the CDR3 is TGTGCCAGCAGCTTGGCCCCCGGGGGGAACACTGAAGCTTTCTTT. The full variable domain, with the rest looked up from reference TRBV5-6 and TRBJ1-1, is DAGVTQSPTHLIKTRGQQVTLRCSPKSGHDTVSWYQQALGQGPQFIFQYYEEEERQRGNFPDRFSGHQFPNYSSELNVNALLLGDSALYLCASSLAPGGNTEAFFGQGTRLTVV.

The chain links TRBV2 to TRBJ1-1; the D gene is possibly TRBD1 (6 bases). V shed 4 bases and J shed 7 bases, with 16 bases lying between them. The germline V gene has CDR1 SNHLY and CDR2 FYNNEI. CDR3 length: 14 residues. The CDR3 protein is CASSGLAGENEAFF. CDR3 DNA sequence: TGTGCCAGCAGTGGACTGGCAGGGGAGAATGAAGCTTTCTTT. The variable domain in full, completed from reference TRBV2 and TRBJ1-1, reads EPEVTQTPSHQVTQMGQEVILRCVPISNHLYFYWYRQILGQKVEFLVSFYNNEISEKSEIFDDQFSVERPDGSNFTLKIRSTKLEDSAMYFCASSGLAGENEAFFGQGTRLTVV.

The chain carries TRBV6-1 and TRBJ1-2; perhaps TRBD1 as D (6 bases). Germline CDR1 MNHNS, CDR2 SASEGT. The CDR3 is made up of 14 amino acids. V lost 7 bases, J lost 3 bases, and 15 bases lay in between. The CDR3 spells CASTNAGEYYGYTF. The CDR3 region has the DNA TGTGCCAGCACGAATGCAGGGGAGTACTATGGCTACACCTTC.

The V call is TRBV4-2, the J call TRBJ2-5; D is possibly TRBD2 (7 bases). This CDR3 is 14 amino acids long. Trimming took off 2 bases at V and 5 bases at J, with 12 bases between the two ends. The V gene's germline CDR1 is LGHNA and CDR2 YNFKEQ. The CDR3 reads CASSQLEGGETQYF. For the CDR3, the DNA is TGTGCCAGCAGCCAATTAGAGGGGGGGGAGACCCAGTACTTC.

This chain joins TRBV5-6 and TRBJ2-1, with TRBD2 matching over 9 bases. This CDR3 is 16 amino acids long. CDR1 and CDR2 (germline): SGHDT, YYEEEE. V dropped 4 bases and J dropped 9; count of bases not matched to a gene: 14. CDR3 nucleotide sequence: TGTGCCAGCAGCCCCCTCCGGCGGGAGGGCCGGGGTGAGCAGTTCTTC. Amino acids: CASSPLRREGRGEQFF.

V gene TRBV13 combines with J gene TRBJ2-7; a weak D match, TRBD2 (6 bases). Trimming cost V 5 bases and J 2 bases, with 19 bases left between them. The CDR3 totals 16 residues. Germline assignment: CDR1 PRHDT and CDR2 FYEKMQ (reference sequence). CDR3 bases: TGTGCCAGCAGCCCGGTCGGGGGAGGTTCGCCCTACGAGCAGTACTTC. It specifies CASSPVGGGSPYEQYF.

V usage is TRBV19 and J usage is TRBJ2-1; TRBD2 aligns across 9 bases. Germline CDR1 and CDR2: LNHDA and SQIVND (reference sequence). The CDR3 sequence is 17 residues long. J lost 9 bases, V lost 0 bases, and 12 bases had no gene match. The chain's CDR3 is CASSIEKRAGGSGEQFF. As DNA, the CDR3 is TGTGCCAGTAGTATAGAAAAAAGGGCGGGAGGGTCTGGTGAGCAGTTCTTC.

The CDR3 sequence: CASSPGEGPYGYTF. The CDR3 nucleotides read TGTGCCAGCAGCCCAGGGGAGGGTCCCTATGGCTACACCTTC. The gene calls are TRBV11-3 and TRBJ1-2; the D gene is possibly TRBD1 (6 bases). Germline V gene sequence: CDR1 SGHNT, CDR2 YENEEA. V was shortened by 5 bases and J by 4 bases, with 14 bases between the two germline ends. This CDR3 comprises 14 residues.

The chain uses TRBV15 and TRBJ1-5; TRBD1 matches at 11 bases. The CDR3 sequence is 19 residues long. Germline values: CDR1 LNHNV, CDR2 YYDKDF (reference sequence). With V trimmed by 0 bases and J by 6 bases, 13 bases remained unmatched. CDR3 nucleotides: TGTGCCACCAGCAGAGACCAGGGACAGGGGGGGAATTGGGGTCAGCCCCAGCATTTT. It codes for CATSRDQGQGGNWGQPQHF.

V and J are TRBV2 and TRBJ1-2; D might be TRBD1 (5 bases). With 8 bases removed from V and 8 bases from J, the gap between germline ends came to 18 bases. The CDR3 runs 13 residues. CDR1 and CDR2 from the germline V gene are SNHLY and FYNNEI. CDR3 sequence (DNA): TGTGCCAGCCCCCCCCAGGGTCCCCGGGGCTACACCTTC. Translating gives CASPPQGPRGYTF.

This rearrangement joins TRBV2 to TRBJ1-2; 8 nucleotides agree with TRBD1. Germline V gives CDR1 SNHLY, CDR2 FYNNEI. Trimming at V came to 7 bases and at J to 4 bases, leaving 14 bases not matched to a gene. The CDR3 length is 16 residues. Here the CDR3 DNA reads TGTGCCAGCACGGATAAGACAGGGGAAGTTATCTATGGCTACACCTTC. Protein: CASTDKTGEVIYGYTF.

V and J are TRBV7-2 and TRBJ2-4; 10 bases match TRBD1. The ends lost 4 bases at V and 8 bases at J; junction bases unmatched: 5. The V gene's germline CDR1 is SGHTA and CDR2 FQGNSA. The CDR3 loop spans 14 amino acids. The CDR3 protein is CASSSGQGGDIQYF. CDR3 DNA: TGTGCCAGCAGCTCCGGACAGGGGGGAGACATTCAGTACTTC.

V usage is TRBV7-2 and J usage is TRBJ2-5, with 7 bases that match TRBD2. CDR1 SGHTA and CDR2 FQGNSA come from the germline V gene. Trimming removed 5 bases from V and 4 bases from J; junction bases left unmatched: 7. The CDR3 is made up of 14 amino acids. The CDR3 loop reads CASSRTSGLETQYF. The CDR3 nucleotides read TGTGCCAGCAGCCGGACTAGTGGATTAGAGACCCAGTACTTC.